These T cell receptor beta chains were read from a single sample in a study of blood T cell repertoires in COVID-19. Generated by immunoSEQ multiplex PCR, the TCRdb table keeps only in-frame clones and is missing some. The profile shows fewer than 130,000 clones, 75% to 90% of them singletons. The sample consisted of peripheral blood. The receptors stem from an elderly woman with acute or convalescent COVID-19. Each CDR3 is given with its conserved first and last residue. The order of the fields is V gene, J gene, D gene, clone size, CDR3 DNA, CDR3 protein. The D gene is left open where the match is weak. Clone size, where shown, is once, few, many, or a class for clones that have expanded.

TRBV14	TRBJ2-7	NA	NA	TGTGCCAGCAGCCGCTTTGGGCCCTACGAGCAGTACTTC	CASSRFGPYEQYF
TRBV5-6	TRBJ2-5	TRBD2	NA	TGTGCCAGCAGCTGGGGACTAGCGGGGGGACAAGAGACCCAGTACTTC	CASSWGLAGGQETQYF
TRBV11-2	TRBJ2-5	TRBD1	NA	TGTGCCAGCAGCATCGGGACAGGGACCGAAGGAGGAGAGACCCAGTACTTC	CASSIGTGTEGGETQYF
TRBV5-1	TRBJ1-1	TRBD1	NA	TGCGCCAGCAGCTTGGGGGGACAGGGTCTAACTGAAGCTTTCTTT	CASSLGGQGLTEAFF
TRBV7-8	TRBJ2-7	TRBD1	NA	TGTGCCAGCAGCTTAGCCGGACAGGGGTACGAGCAGTACTTC	CASSLAGQGYEQYF
TRBV5-1	TRBJ1-1	TRBD1	NA	TGCGCCAGCAGCTTAGGGGACAGGGGGTACACTGAAGCTTTCTTT	CASSLGDRGYTEAFF
TRBV5-1	TRBJ2-7	TRBD2	NA	TGCGCCAGCAGCCGTTCGACGGGACTAGCGGGCTACGAGCAGTACTTC	CASSRSTGLAGYEQYF
TRBV6-4	TRBJ2-3	TRBD1	few	TGTGCCAGCAGTGCCATACAGGGGGCCAACACAGATACGCAGTATTTT	CASSAIQGANTDTQYF
TRBV19	TRBJ2-1	TRBD2	once	TGTGCCAGTACTTCTAGCGGGGGGCCCAGCTCCTACAATGAGCAGTTCTTC	CASTSSGGPSSYNEQFF
TRBV10-3	TRBJ1-1	NA	once	TGTGCCATCAGTGAGCCGTCGGGGGGCGCGATGTTCGGCACTGAAGCTTTCTTT	CAISEPSGGAMFGTEAFF
TRBV9	TRBJ1-2	TRBD1	NA	TGTGCCAGCAGCGTAGGCGAGGGGGCATCCTATGGCTACACCTTC	CASSVGEGASYGYTF
TRBV28	TRBJ2-3	TRBD1	NA	TGTGCCAGCAGTTTAGGTCAGGGGGTTGGCTACAACATCGAAGATACGCAGTATTTT	CASSLGQGVGYNIEDTQYF
TRBV6-2/TRBV6-3	TRBJ2-7	TRBD1	NA	TGTGCCAGCAGTTTCGGGACAGGCTACGAGCAGTACTTC	CASSFGTGYEQYF
TRBV27	TRBJ1-2	NA	NA	TGTGCCAGCAGTTCTAGGACTAACTATGGCTACACCTTC	CASSSRTNYGYTF
TRBV9	TRBJ2-3	TRBD1	NA	TGTGCCAGCAGCGTAGCCCCGGGACAGGGAAGCACAGATACGCAGTATTTT	CASSVAPGQGSTDTQYF
TRBV4-1	TRBJ1-2	NA	NA	TGCGCCAGCAGCCAAGATTCCGCAGCTAACTATGGCTACACCTTC	CASSQDSAANYGYTF
TRBV10-2	TRBJ1-6	NA	NA	TGCGCCAGCAGCGAGAATGGAGGGTCTAATTCACCCCTCCACTTT	CASSENGGSNSPLHF
TRBV6-5	TRBJ1-2	NA	NA	TGTGCCAGCATTGCCCCCTTAGGGGGGGACTATGGCTACACCTTC	CASIAPLGGDYGYTF
TRBV9	TRBJ2-3	NA	NA	TGTGCCAGCAGCGTAGCGAACGGGTTGGCGGATACGCAGTATTTT	CASSVANGLADTQYF
TRBV18	TRBJ2-6	NA	NA	TGTGCCAGCTCAAATACAGATACCGGGGCCAACGTCCTGACTTTC	CASSNTDTGANVLTF
TRBV10-3	TRBJ2-3	TRBD2	NA	TGTGCCGCCAAGACTAGCGGGGGGTCAGATACGCAGTATTTT	CAAKTSGGSDTQYF
TRBV5-4	TRBJ2-1	TRBD2	NA	TGTGCCAGCAGTCCCCGGGACTACCGCAATGAGCAGTTCTTC	CASSPRDYRNEQFF
TRBV19	TRBJ1-5	NA	NA	TGTGCCAGTAGTATAAAGGGGAATCAGCCCCAGCATTTT	CASSIKGNQPQHF
TRBV19	TRBJ2-3	NA	NA	TGTGCCAGTAGGTTGGACAGATGGGCAGATACGCAGTATTTT	CASRLDRWADTQYF
TRBV6-4	TRBJ1-2	NA	NA	TGTGCCAGCAGTGAGTTTTCAGGGGTCGGTTATGGCTACACCTTC	CASSEFSGVGYGYTF
TRBV12-3/TRBV12-4	TRBJ2-4	NA	NA	TGTGCCAGCAGTTTGGGGCCAAACATTCAGTACTTC	CASSLGPNIQYF
TRBV5-6	TRBJ2-7	NA	NA	TGTGCCAGCAGCTCGGGAACCAAAAATGTCTACGAGCAGTACTTC	CASSSGTKNVYEQYF
TRBV11-2	TRBJ1-1	NA	NA	TGTGCCAGCAGCTTAGACAGGGCCTCTGAAGCTTTCTTT	CASSLDRASEAFF
TRBV6-5	TRBJ2-2	NA	NA	TGTGCCAGCAGCCCCAGGATCGGGGAGCTGTTTTTT	CASSPRIGELFF
TRBV10-3	TRBJ1-1	TRBD1	NA	TGTGCCATCAGCAGGGGACAGATGAACACTGAAGCTTTCTTT	CAISRGQMNTEAFF
TRBV19	TRBJ2-3	NA	NA	TGTGCCAGTTCGCTATTACTTTCATCAGATACGCAGTATTTT	CASSLLLSSDTQYF
TRBV5-1	TRBJ2-3	NA	NA	TGCGCCAGCAGCCTGGGGACGGGAAGGAGGGCAGATACGCAGTATTTT	CASSLGTGRRADTQYF
TRBV2	TRBJ2-5	TRBD1	NA	TGTGCCAGCAGGGAGGACAGGGGCCTACAAGAGACCCAGTACTTC	CASREDRGLQETQYF
TRBV28	TRBJ2-7	TRBD1	NA	TGTGCCAGCAGTAACCCGGGACAGAAGCCCGAGCAGTACTTC	CASSNPGQKPEQYF
TRBV2	TRBJ1-3	TRBD1	NA	TGTGCCAGCAGGGAGGACAGGGTGGCAAACACCATATATTTT	CASREDRVANTIYF
TRBV14	TRBJ2-7	TRBD2	NA	TGTGCCAGCAGCCGTCAGCGGGGGACCGTAAGCTCCTACGAGCAGTACTTC	CASSRQRGTVSSYEQYF
TRBV18	TRBJ1-2	TRBD1	NA	TGTGCCAGCTCAGGATTTTCGGGACAGGGTGATGGCTACACCTTC	CASSGFSGQGDGYTF
TRBV30	TRBJ2-1	NA	NA	TGTGCCTGGAGTATGTTAGTTTACTATGAGCAGTTCTTC	CAWSMLVYYEQFF
TRBV28	TRBJ1-3	TRBD1	NA	TGTGCCAGCAACCCCCGGGACAGTGGAAACACCATATATTTT	CASNPRDSGNTIYF
TRBV3-1/TRBV3-2	TRBJ2-1	TRBD2	NA	TGTGCCAGCAGCCCACTAGCGGGGGGATACAATGAGCAGTTCTTC	CASSPLAGGYNEQFF
TRBV7-8	TRBJ1-3	TRBD1	NA	TGTGCCAGCAGGACAGGGGGTGGAAACACCATATATTTT	CASRTGGGNTIYF
TRBV6-5	TRBJ1-6	TRBD1	NA	TGTGCCGGCAACGTAGCAGGGACAGGGACTTCACCCCTCCACTTT	CAGNVAGTGTSPLHF
TRBV6-1	TRBJ2-1	NA	few	TGTGCCAGCAGTGAAATTACCGATTCACACCCATCCTACAATGAGCAGTTCTTC	CASSEITDSHPSYNEQFF
TRBV18	TRBJ1-6	NA	NA	TGTGCCAGCTCACCACCGGGGACTGCCGGGATGGGATCACCCCTCCACTTT	CASSPPGTAGMGSPLHF
TRBV21-1	TRBJ1-2	NA	NA	TGTGCCAGCGGCTGCCTAGGCTACTTC	CASGCLGYF
TRBV11-2	TRBJ2-7	TRBD1	NA	TGTGCCAGCAGCTACCGGGACAGTTTTGACGAGCAGTACTTC	CASSYRDSFDEQYF
TRBV20-1	TRBJ1-1	TRBD1	NA	TGCAGTGCTAGTGGAACAGGGGGCACTGAAGCTTTCTTT	CSASGTGGTEAFF
TRBV27	TRBJ2-2	TRBD1	NA	TGTGCCAGCAGCGGCCGGGACAGGGACCGGGAGCTGTTTTTT	CASSGRDRDRELFF
TRBV29-1	TRBJ1-1	TRBD1	NA	TGCAGCGCCTCCACAGGGGGCGTCACTGAAGCTTTCTTT	CSASTGGVTEAFF
TRBV5-6	TRBJ1-5	TRBD1	NA	TGTGCCAGCAGCTTGGACAGGGGCCGGAGCAATCAGCCCCAGCATTTT	CASSLDRGRSNQPQHF
TRBV2	TRBJ2-4	TRBD2	NA	TGTGCCAGCAGCCCCGACCTAGCGGGGGGTAAAAACATTCAGTACTTC	CASSPDLAGGKNIQYF
TRBV5-1	TRBJ1-4	TRBD1	NA	TGCGCCAGCAGCCTCCGACAGGGACAGAATGAAAAACTGTTTTTT	CASSLRQGQNEKLFF
TRBV20-1	TRBJ2-7	TRBD1	few	TGCAGTGCCAGACAGGGCTACGAGCAGTACTTC	CSARQGYEQYF
TRBV5-1	TRBJ2-5	TRBD2	NA	TGCGCCAGCAGCTTGGTCACCGGGACTAGCTCCGGAGAGACCCAGTACTTC	CASSLVTGTSSGETQYF